Following are 22 T cell receptor beta chains from one sample sequenced in a study of OX40 agonist ivuxolimab in advanced cancers. Libraries were prepared by immunoSEQ multiplex PCR; TCRdb keeps only in-frame clonotypes and omits some of them. Of about 69,000 clones listed, about 85% are singletons. Sequences were derived from CD4+ or CD8+ T cells sorted from blood, sampled in a trial of the OX40 agonist ivuxolimab. These receptors originate from an adult with an advanced solid tumor such as melanoma, head and neck, liver or kidney cancer.

The chain combines TRBV6-6 with TRBJ2-5; D uncertain. The end of the DNA is better explained by TRBJ2-7, so the J call may be wrong. Germline V lookup: CDR1 MNHNY, CDR2 SVGAGI (reference sequence). The CDR3 loop spans 15 amino acids. CDR3 sequence (DNA): TGTGCCAGCAGTTACTCTACGGACGCTCCCTACGAGCAGTACTTC. Amino acids: CASSYSTDAPYEQYF.

This clone came up once. The rearrangement joins TRBV28 to TRBJ2-5, with 9 bases aligning to TRBD1. The germline CDR1 and CDR2 sequences are MDHEN and SYDVKM. This CDR3 region has 19 residues. Trimming cost V 6 bases and J 2 bases; bases outside gene matches: 19. CDR3 amino acids: CASRRGTGPGSHTQETQYF. The CDR3 DNA reads as TGTGCCAGCAGACGTGGGACAGGGCCCGGATCCCACACACAAGAGACCCAGTACTTC. The full variable domain, with the rest looked up from reference TRBV28 and TRBJ2-5, is DVKVTQSSRYLVKRTGEKVFLECVQDMDHENMFWYRQDPGLGLRLIYFSYDVKMKEKGDIPEGYSVSREKKERFSLILESASTNQTSMYLCASRRGTGPGSHTQETQYFGPGTRLLVL.

V gene TRBV19 combines with J gene TRBJ2-1; 8 bases match TRBD1. Per the germline V gene, CDR1 is LNHDA and CDR2 is SQIVND (reference sequence). The V and J ends lost 7 bases and 4 bases, in that order; junction bases with no gene match: 9. The CDR3 extends over 15 amino acids. The CDR3 DNA reads TGTGCCAGTAACGACGGACAGGGTGGATACAATGAGCAGTTCTTC. Encoded protein: CASNDGQGGYNEQFF. Looking up the rest from reference TRBV19 and TRBJ2-1 gives the full variable domain: DGGITQSPKYLFRKEGQNVTLSCEQNLNHDAMYWYRQDPGQGLRLIYYSQIVNDFQKGDIAEGYSVSREKKESFPLTVTSAQKNPTAFYLCASNDGQGGYNEQFFGPGTRLTVL.

Only one count was recorded for this clone. The rearrangement joins TRBV5-5 to TRBJ2-7; 10 bases are shared with TRBD1. V trimming: 4 bases; J trimming: 7 bases; junction bases outside the gene matches: 8. Germline V gives CDR1 SGHKS, CDR2 YYEKEE (reference sequence). The CDR3 sequence is 14 residues long. CDR3 region: CASSSWDRGLEQYF. The DNA of the CDR3 is TGTGCCAGCAGCAGCTGGGACAGGGGCCTGGAGCAGTACTTC.

As to this clone: One end of the junction does not line up with germline, which may come from a read error. V is TRBV7-2 and J is TRBJ1-3; D might be TRBD1 (5 bases). The CDR3 runs to 15 residues. Germline V gene sequence: CDR1 SGHTA, CDR2 FQGNSA. The CDR3 sequence: CASSIAGAFGNTIYF. The CDR3 DNA sequence: TGTGCCAGCAGCATAGCCGGGGCGTTTGGAAACACCATATATTTT.

This clone was seen just once. This sequence joins TRBV10-3 and TRBJ1-5; perhaps TRBD1 as D (6 bases). The CDR3 extends over 13 amino acids. The ends were cut back, 3 bases at V and 11 bases at J, with 14 bases in the middle. The germline V gene encodes CDR1 ENHRY and CDR2 SYGVKD. The CDR3 reads CAISETRPGAQHF. CDR3 DNA: TGTGCCATCAGTGAAACCCGCCCAGGGGCCCAGCATTTT.

This clone has a single count. The rearrangement links TRBV9 to TRBJ2-7; possibly TRBD1 for D (6 bases). CDR3 size: 14 residues. The germline CDR1 and CDR2 sequences are SGDLS and YYNGEE. V was cut by 3 bases and J by 2 bases, with 12 bases left in between. This CDR3 reads CASSGPTGAYEQYF. The DNA for the CDR3 is TGTGCCAGCAGCGGACCGACAGGCGCCTACGAGCAGTACTTC.

This clone was seen a single time. The chain links TRBV20-1 to TRBJ2-1, with D unclear. The CDR3 spans 10 residues. Trimming stripped 6 bases from V and 5 bases from J, with 5 bases between. The germline V gene encodes CDR1 DFQATT and CDR2 SNEGSKA (reference sequence). CDR3 DNA sequence: TGCAGTGCAAGCAACAATGAGCAGTTCTTC. It translates to CSASNNEQFF.

This sequence joins TRBV18 and TRBJ2-4, with 7 bases fitting TRBD2. V dropped 0 bases and J dropped 4; count of bases not matched to a gene: 6. The CDR3 consists of 16 residues. CDR1 is KGHSH, CDR2 LQKENI, per germline. In nucleotides, the CDR3 is TGTGCCAGCTCACCACCGGGAGGGGCGGCAAAAAACATTCAGTACTTC. This codes for CASSPPGGAAKNIQYF.

The rearrangement joins TRBV6-6 to TRBJ2-5; the match to TRBD2 covers 11 bases. V trimming: 2 bases; J trimming: 4 bases; junction bases outside the gene matches: 0. The germline CDR1 and CDR2 sequences are MNHNY and SVGAGI (reference sequence). The CDR3 covers 14 residues. The CDR3 sequence: CASSYTSGRETQYF. The CDR3, as DNA: TGTGCCAGCAGTTACACTAGCGGGAGAGAGACCCAGTACTTC.

The chain recombines TRBV28 with TRBJ1-6, with 12 bases matching TRBD1. Germline V gene data show CDR1 as MDHEN and CDR2 as SYDVKM. The CDR3 covers 14 residues. J was trimmed by 10 bases and V by 6 bases; bases with no gene match: 4. The CDR3 sequence is CASSPGQGASPLHF. CDR3 nucleotides: TGTGCCAGCAGCCCGGGACAGGGGGCCTCACCCCTCCACTTT.

The J gene is TRBJ2-7, the V gene TRBV15; D unresolved. From germline, CDR1 is LNHNV and CDR2 YYDKDF (reference sequence). Deletions cut 0 bases from V and 7 bases from J, with 7 bases between. This CDR3 is 12 amino acids long. The CDR3 coding sequence is TGTGCCACCAGCAGAGATAAGTGGGAGCAGTACTTC. Translation gives CATSRDKWEQYF.

The genes are TRBV28 and TRBJ2-7, with a possible D match to TRBD1 (5 bases). Trimming took off 5 bases at V and 3 bases at J, with 20 bases between the two ends. The CDR3 runs to 16 residues. Looked up from germline, CDR1 is MDHEN and CDR2 is SYDVKM. This CDR3 is CASSPGHVAIHYEQYF. The CDR3 coding sequence is TGTGCCAGCAGTCCTGGACATGTCGCAATCCACTACGAGCAGTACTTC.

The chain is built from TRBV25-1 and TRBJ2-7; D is possibly TRBD1 or TRBD2 (5 bases each). There are 11 residues in the CDR3. V was clipped by 8 bases and J by 5 bases, with 10 bases between them. The germline V gene has CDR1 MGHDK and CDR2 SYGVNS. CDR3 amino acids: CASDGGDEQYF. The CDR3 region has the DNA TGTGCCAGCGATGGGGGAGACGAGCAGTACTTC.

This chain uses TRBV4-1 with TRBJ2-4, with a weak D call TRBD2 (6 bases). This CDR3 has 15 residues. From germline, CDR1 is MGHRA and CDR2 YSYEKL. The ends were cut back, 4 bases at V and 5 bases at J, with 15 bases in the middle. The CDR3 sequence: CASSRGLGRQNIQYF. In DNA form, the CDR3 reads TGCGCCAGCAGCCGCGGGCTAGGGAGGCAAAACATTCAGTACTTC.

The V and J genes are TRBV5-5 and TRBJ2-7, with TRBD1 matching over 7 bases. The CDR3 has 15 amino acids. The germline V gene has CDR1 SGHKS and CDR2 YYEKEE (reference sequence). The J segment lost 3 bases and the V segment lost 0 bases, leaving 6 bases of the junction unmatched. The CDR3 DNA is TGTGCCAGCAGCTTGGCCCGGGACAGCATCTACGAGCAGTACTTC. It codes for CASSLARDSIYEQYF.

V gene TRBV28 combines with J gene TRBJ1-2; TRBD1 agrees at 9 bases. CDR1 is MDHEN, CDR2 SYDVKM, per germline. This CDR3 has 14 residues. Germline trimming cut 3 bases from V and 5 bases from J; bases unmatched to any gene: 4. CDR3 sequence: CASSLGQGNYGYTF. CDR3 nucleotide sequence: TGTGCCAGCAGTTTGGGACAGGGCAATTATGGCTACACCTTC.

The chain is built from TRBV7-2 and TRBJ2-1; D remains unclear. Germline V gene data show CDR1 as SGHTA and CDR2 as FQGNSA. The length of the CDR3 is 15 residues. V lost 0 bases to trimming and J lost 5 bases, with 11 bases between them. CDR3 loop: CASSLAGTNNNEQFF. In nucleotides, the CDR3 is TGTGCCAGCAGCTTAGCGGGCACCAACAACAATGAGCAGTTCTTC.

The chain combines TRBV6-6 with TRBJ2-2, with D perhaps TRBD1 or TRBD2 (5 bases each). Germline assignment: CDR1 MNHNY and CDR2 SVGAGI (reference sequence). Trimming cost V 6 bases and J 0 bases, with 11 bases left between them. CDR3 size: 15 residues. The CDR3: CASSQGTANTGELFF. The CDR3 coding sequence is TGTGCCAGCAGCCAAGGGACGGCGAACACCGGGGAGCTGTTTTTT.

The chain uses TRBV5-1 and TRBJ2-7; 7 bases align to TRBD1. The CDR3 spans 13 residues. Germline V gene lookup returns CDR1 SGHRS and CDR2 YFSETQ. The V gene end was trimmed by 8 bases and the J gene end by 2 bases; junction bases not matched to a gene: 7. CDR3 protein: CASQRDRAYEQYF. The CDR3 bases are TGCGCCAGTCAGAGGGACAGAGCCTACGAGCAGTACTTC.

The count of this clone is one. The chain employs TRBV29-1 and TRBJ1-1; D gene unclear. The germline V gene has CDR1 SQVTM and CDR2 ANQGSEA. Trimming left V 3 bases short and J 3 bases short, with 11 bases between. The CDR3 contains 13 residues. CDR3 amino acids: CSVDHRRDTEAFF. CDR3 bases: TGCAGCGTTGACCATCGTAGGGACACTGAAGCTTTCTTT.

The genes are TRBV7-9 and TRBJ2-5; no firm D call. The J call is in doubt because the DNA end fits TRBJ2-7 better. Germline values: CDR1 SEHNR, CDR2 FQNEAQ (reference sequence). The CDR3 extends over 12 amino acids. The CDR3 spells CASSYRGGEQYF. For the CDR3, the DNA is TGTGCCAGCAGCTACCGAGGTGGCGAGCAGTACTTC.